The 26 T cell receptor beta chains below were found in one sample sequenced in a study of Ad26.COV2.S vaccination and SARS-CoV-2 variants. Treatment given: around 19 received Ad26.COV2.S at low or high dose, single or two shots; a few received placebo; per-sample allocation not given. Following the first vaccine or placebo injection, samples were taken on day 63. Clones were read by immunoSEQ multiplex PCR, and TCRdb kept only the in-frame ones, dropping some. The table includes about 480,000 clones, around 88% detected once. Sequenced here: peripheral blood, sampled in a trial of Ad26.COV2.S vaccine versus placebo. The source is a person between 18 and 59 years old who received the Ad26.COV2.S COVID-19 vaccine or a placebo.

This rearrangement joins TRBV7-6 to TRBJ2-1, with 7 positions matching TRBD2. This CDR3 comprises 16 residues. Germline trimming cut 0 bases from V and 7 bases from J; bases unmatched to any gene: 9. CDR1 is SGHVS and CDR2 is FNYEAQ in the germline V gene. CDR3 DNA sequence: TGTGCCAGCAGCTTAGCATCGGCGGGAGTGGGGAATGAGCAGTTCTTC. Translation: CASSLASAGVGNEQFF.

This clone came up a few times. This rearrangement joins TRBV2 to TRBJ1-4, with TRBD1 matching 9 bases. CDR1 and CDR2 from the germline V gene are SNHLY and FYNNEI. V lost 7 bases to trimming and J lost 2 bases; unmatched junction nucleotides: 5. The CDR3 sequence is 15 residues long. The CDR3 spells CASKTDRGTNEKLFF. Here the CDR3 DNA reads TGTGCCAGCAAGACAGACAGGGGGACTAATGAAAAACTGTTTTTT.

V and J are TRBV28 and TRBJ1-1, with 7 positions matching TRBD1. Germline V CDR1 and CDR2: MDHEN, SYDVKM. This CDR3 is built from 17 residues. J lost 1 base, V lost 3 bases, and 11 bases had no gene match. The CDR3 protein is CASSFRGFDRANTEAFF. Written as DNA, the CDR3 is TGTGCCAGCAGTTTTAGAGGGTTTGACAGGGCGAACACTGAAGCTTTCTTT.

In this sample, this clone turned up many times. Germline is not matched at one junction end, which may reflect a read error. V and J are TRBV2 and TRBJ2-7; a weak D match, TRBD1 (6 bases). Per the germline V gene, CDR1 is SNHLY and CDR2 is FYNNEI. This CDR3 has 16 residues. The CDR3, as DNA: TGTGCCAGCAGAGAAGAAACAGGGCTCCGGTACTACGAGCAGTACTTC. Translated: CASREETGLRYYEQYF.

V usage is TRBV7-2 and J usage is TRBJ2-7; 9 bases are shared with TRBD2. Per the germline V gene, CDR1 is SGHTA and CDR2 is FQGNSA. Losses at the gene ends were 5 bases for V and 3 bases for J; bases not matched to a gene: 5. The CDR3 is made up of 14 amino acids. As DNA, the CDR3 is TGTGCCAGCAGCCTTAGCGGGAGAGTCTACGAGCAGTACTTC. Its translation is CASSLSGRVYEQYF.

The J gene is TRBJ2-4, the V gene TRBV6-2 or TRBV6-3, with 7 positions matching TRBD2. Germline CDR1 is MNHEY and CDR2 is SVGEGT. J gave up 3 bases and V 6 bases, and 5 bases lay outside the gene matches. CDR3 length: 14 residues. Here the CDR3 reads CASSPSGGKNIQYF. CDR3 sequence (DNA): TGTGCCAGCAGCCCCTCGGGAGGCAAAAACATTCAGTACTTC.

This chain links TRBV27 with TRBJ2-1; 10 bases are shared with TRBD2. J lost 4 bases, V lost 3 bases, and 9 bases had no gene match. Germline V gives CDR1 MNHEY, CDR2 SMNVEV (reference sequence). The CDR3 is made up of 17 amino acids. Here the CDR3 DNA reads TGTGCCAGCAGTTTTAAGCCTAGCGGGAGCAGATACAATGAGCAGTTCTTC. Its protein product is CASSFKPSGSRYNEQFF.

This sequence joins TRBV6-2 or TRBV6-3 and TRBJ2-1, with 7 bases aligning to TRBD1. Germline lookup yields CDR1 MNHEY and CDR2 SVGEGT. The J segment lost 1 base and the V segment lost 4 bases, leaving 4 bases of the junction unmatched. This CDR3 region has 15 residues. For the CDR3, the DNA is TGTGCCAGCAGTTGGGAGACAGGGTCCTACAATGAGCAGTTCTTC. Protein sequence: CASSWETGSYNEQFF.

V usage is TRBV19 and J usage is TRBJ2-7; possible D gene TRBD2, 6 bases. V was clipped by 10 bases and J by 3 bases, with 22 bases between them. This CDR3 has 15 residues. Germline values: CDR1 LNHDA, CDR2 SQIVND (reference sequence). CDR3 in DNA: TGTGCCAAGACGTTGCGGTTCGGGGGAGACTACGAGCAGTACTTC. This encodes CAKTLRFGGDYEQYF. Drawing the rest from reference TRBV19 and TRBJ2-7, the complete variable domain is DGGITQSPKYLFRKEGQNVTLSCEQNLNHDAMYWYRQDPGQGLRLIYYSQIVNDFQKGDIAEGYSVSREKKESFPLTVTSAQKNPTAFYLCAKTLRFGGDYEQYFGPGTRLTVT.

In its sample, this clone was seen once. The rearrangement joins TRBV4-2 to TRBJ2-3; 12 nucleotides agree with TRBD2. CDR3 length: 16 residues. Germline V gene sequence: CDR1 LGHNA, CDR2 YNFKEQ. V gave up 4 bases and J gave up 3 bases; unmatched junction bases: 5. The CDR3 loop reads CASSRLAGEGTDTQYF. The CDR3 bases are TGTGCCAGCAGCCGACTAGCGGGAGAGGGGACAGATACGCAGTATTTT.

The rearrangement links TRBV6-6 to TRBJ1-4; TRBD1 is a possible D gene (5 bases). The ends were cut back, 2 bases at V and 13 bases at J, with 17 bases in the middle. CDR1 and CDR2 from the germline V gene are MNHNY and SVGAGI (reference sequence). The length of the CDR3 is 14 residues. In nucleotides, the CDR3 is TGTGCCAGCAGTTACCCGCGAGTTGGGGGTGGACTGTTTTTT. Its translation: CASSYPRVGGGLFF.

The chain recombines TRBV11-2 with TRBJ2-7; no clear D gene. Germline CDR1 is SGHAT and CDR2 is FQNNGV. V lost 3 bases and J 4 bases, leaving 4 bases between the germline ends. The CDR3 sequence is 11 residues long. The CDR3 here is CASSFAYEQYF. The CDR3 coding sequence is TGTGCCAGCAGCTTTGCGTACGAGCAGTACTTC.

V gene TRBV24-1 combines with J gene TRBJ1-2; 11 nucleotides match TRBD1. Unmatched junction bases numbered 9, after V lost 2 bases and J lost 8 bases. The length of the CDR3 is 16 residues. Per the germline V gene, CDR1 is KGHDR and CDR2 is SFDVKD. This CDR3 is CATSDSGQGAAGGYTF. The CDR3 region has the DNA TGTGCCACCAGTGATTCCGGACAGGGGGCCGCGGGGGGCTACACCTTC.

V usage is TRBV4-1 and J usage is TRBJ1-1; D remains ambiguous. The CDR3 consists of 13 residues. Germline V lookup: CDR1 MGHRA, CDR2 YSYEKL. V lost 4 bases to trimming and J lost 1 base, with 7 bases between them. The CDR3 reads CASSPAWNTEAFF. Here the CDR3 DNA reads TGCGCCAGCAGCCCAGCATGGAACACTGAAGCTTTCTTT.

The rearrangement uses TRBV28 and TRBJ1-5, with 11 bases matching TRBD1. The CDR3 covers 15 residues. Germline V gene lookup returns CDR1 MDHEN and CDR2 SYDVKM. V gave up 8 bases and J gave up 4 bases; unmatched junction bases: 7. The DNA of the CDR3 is TGTGCCAGCGAGACGGGGACAGGGGGTAATCAGCCCCAGCATTTT. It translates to CASETGTGGNQPQHF.

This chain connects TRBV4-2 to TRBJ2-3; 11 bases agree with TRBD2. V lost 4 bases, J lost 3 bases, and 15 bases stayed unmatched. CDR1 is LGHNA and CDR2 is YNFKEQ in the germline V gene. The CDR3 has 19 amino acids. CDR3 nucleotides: TGTGCCAGCAGCCCAGGGGGGACTAGCGGTACCGGGGGGACAGATACGCAGTATTTT. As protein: CASSPGGTSGTGGTDTQYF.

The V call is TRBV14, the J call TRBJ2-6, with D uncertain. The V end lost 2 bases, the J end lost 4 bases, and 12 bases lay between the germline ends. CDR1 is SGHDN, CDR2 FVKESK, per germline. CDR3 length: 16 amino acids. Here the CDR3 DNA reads TGTGCCAGCAGCCAACCTAAGAGCTGGGGGGCCAACGTCCTGACTTTC. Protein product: CASSQPKSWGANVLTF. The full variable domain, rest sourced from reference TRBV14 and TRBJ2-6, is EAGVTQFPSHSVIEKGQTVTLRCDPISGHDNLYWYRRVMGKEIKFLLHFVKESKQDESGMPNNRFLAERTGGTYSTLKVQPAELEDSGVYFCASSQPKSWGANVLTFGAGSRLTVL.

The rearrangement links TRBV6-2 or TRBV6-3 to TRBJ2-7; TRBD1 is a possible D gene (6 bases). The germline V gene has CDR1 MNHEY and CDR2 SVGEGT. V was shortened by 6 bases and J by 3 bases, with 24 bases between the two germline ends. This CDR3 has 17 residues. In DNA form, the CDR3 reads TGTGCCAGCAGCCCTATTCGCCGGGGAACCAGGGGCTACGAGCAGTACTTC. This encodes CASSPIRRGTRGYEQYF.

As DNA, the CDR3 is TGTGCCAGCAGAGGGGCCTACGAGCAGTACTTC. It specifies CASRGAYEQYF. The chain couples TRBV2 to TRBJ2-7; D is perhaps TRBD1 (5 bases). CDR1 and CDR2 from the germline V gene are SNHLY and FYNNEI. Trimming stripped 6 bases from V and 2 bases from J, with 5 bases between. The CDR3 length is 11 residues.

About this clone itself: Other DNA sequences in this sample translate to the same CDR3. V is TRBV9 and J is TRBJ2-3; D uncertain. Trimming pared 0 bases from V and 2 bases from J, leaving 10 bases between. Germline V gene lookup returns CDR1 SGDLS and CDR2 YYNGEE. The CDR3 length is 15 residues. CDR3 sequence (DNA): TGTGCCAGCAGCGTAGGACCGAGTCCCACAGATACGCAGTATTTT. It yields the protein CASSVGPSPTDTQYF.

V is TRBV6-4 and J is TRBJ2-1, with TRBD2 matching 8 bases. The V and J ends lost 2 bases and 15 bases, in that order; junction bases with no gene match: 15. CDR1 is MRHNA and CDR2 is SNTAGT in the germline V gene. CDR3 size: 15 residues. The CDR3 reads CASSDPGGVTSQWFF. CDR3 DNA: TGTGCCAGCAGTGACCCCGGGGGGGTGACCTCCCAATGGTTCTTC.

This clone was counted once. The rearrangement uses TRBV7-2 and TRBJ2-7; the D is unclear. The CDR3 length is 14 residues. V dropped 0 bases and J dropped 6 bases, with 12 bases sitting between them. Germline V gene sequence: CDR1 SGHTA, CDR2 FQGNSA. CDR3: CASSLASQAFEQYF. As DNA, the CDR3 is TGTGCCAGCAGCTTAGCGTCCCAGGCCTTCGAGCAGTACTTC.

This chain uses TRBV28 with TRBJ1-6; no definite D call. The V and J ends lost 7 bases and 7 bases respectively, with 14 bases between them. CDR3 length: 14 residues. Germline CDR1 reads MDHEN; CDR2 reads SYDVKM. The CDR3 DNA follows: TGTGCCAGCACCCTCGGACCCACGAATTCACCCCTCCACTTT. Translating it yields CASTLGPTNSPLHF.

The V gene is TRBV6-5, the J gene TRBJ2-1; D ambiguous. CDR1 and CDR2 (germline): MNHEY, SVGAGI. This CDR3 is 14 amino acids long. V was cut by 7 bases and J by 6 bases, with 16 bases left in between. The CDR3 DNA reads TGTGCCAGCAACCTTATTGGCCGGTTCAATGAGCAGTTCTTC. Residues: CASNLIGRFNEQFF.

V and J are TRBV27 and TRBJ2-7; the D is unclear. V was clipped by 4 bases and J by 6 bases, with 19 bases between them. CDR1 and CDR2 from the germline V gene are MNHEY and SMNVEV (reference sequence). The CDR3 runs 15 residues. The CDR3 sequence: CASSSFGLDRSEQYF. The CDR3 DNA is TGTGCCAGCAGTTCCTTTGGTCTAGATCGGAGCGAGCAGTACTTC.

The CDR3 sequence: CASSYRGSNQPQHF. The CDR3 nucleotides read TGTGCCAGCAGTTACAGGGGTAGCAATCAGCCCCAGCATTTT. The gene calls are TRBV6-2 or TRBV6-3 and TRBJ1-5; the D gene is possibly TRBD1 (5 bases). The CDR3 is made up of 14 amino acids. From germline, CDR1 is MNHEY and CDR2 SVGEGT. V lost 2 bases and J lost 0, with 5 bases in between.